A single sample is the source of the 10 T cell receptor beta chains below, sequenced in a study of beta chain features in type 1 diabetes. Expressed TCRB transcripts were sequenced because the isolated RNA had all been reverse transcribed beforehand. TCRdb's copy holds only in-frame clones and misses some; the assay was immunoSEQ multiplex PCR. The repertoire includes some 900,000 clones, about a sixth of them detected once, and around 0.02% sits in the top ten. The sequencing input was naive CD4+ T cells from blood. The source of these receptors is a woman aged 18-29 years in good health.

This clone was seen more than once but under ten times. The V gene is TRBV2, the J gene TRBJ2-5; D possibly corresponds to TRBD2 (6 bases). Per germline, CDR1 SNHLY and CDR2 FYNNEI. Trimming left V 8 bases short and J 5 bases short, with 15 bases between. This CDR3 region has 13 residues. In DNA, the CDR3 is TGTGCCAGCGGTGGAGGGAGGAGGGAGACCCAGTACTTC. This encodes CASGGGRRETQYF.

This clone has just a few counts. The chain combines TRBV28 with TRBJ2-3; no definite D call. Trimming took 2 bases from V and 8 from J, leaving 14 bases between them. Germline lookup yields CDR1 MDHEN and CDR2 SYDVKM. The CDR3 consists of 14 residues. CDR3: CASSLRSTDGTQYF. CDR3 coding DNA: TGTGCCAGCAGTTTAAGATCCACAGATGGTACGCAGTATTTT.

In this sample, this clone turned up a few times. The chain joins TRBV4-3 to TRBJ1-4, with D maybe TRBD1 (5 bases). Trimming removed 2 bases from V and 10 bases from J, with 20 bases in between. The CDR3 covers 16 residues. Germline V gene sequence: CDR1 LGHNA, CDR2 YSLEER. CDR3: CASSQSGPLMGGKLFF. In DNA, the CDR3 is TGCGCCAGCAGCCAATCGGGACCGCTGATGGGTGGAAAACTGTTTTTT.

This clone was counted a few times. The chain uses TRBV7-6 and TRBJ2-7; no definite D call. The CDR3 has 16 amino acids. The V end was cut by 5 bases, the J end by 1 base, with 18 bases between. CDR1 and CDR2 from the germline V gene are SGHVS and FNYEAQ. The DNA for the CDR3 is TGTGCCAGCAGCCAGCTGTCAAGTCCCGGGTCCTACGAGCAGTACTTC. Its protein is CASSQLSSPGSYEQYF. The full variable domain, its missing parts supplied by reference TRBV7-6 and TRBJ2-7, is GAGVSQSPRYKVTKRGQDVALRCDPISGHVSLYWYRQALGQGPEFLTYFNYEAQQDKSGLPNDRFSAERPEGSISTLTIQRTEQRDSAMYRCASSQLSSPGSYEQYFGPGTRLTVT.

The rearrangement uses TRBV18 and TRBJ2-5; 11 positions match TRBD2. J lost 3 bases, V lost 3 bases, and 3 bases had no gene match. The CDR3 is made up of 15 amino acids. Germline lookup yields CDR1 KGHSH and CDR2 LQKENI. The CDR3 DNA follows: TGTGCCAGCTCACCGGGGACTAGCGGAAAAGAGACCCAGTACTTC. This codes for CASSPGTSGKETQYF. Using reference TRBV18 and TRBJ2-5 for the parts outside the CDR3, the full variable domain is NAGVMQNPRHLVRRRGQEARLRCSPMKGHSHVYWYRQLPEEGLKFMVYLQKENIIDESGMPKERFSAEFPKEGPSILRIQQVVRGDSAAYFCASSPGTSGKETQYFGPGTRLLVL.

A few counts support this clone. The chain joins TRBV15 to TRBJ1-4; maybe TRBD1 (5 bases). Germline CDR1 is LNHNV and CDR2 is YYDKDF (reference sequence). The length of the CDR3 is 16 residues. V was trimmed by 1 base and J by 0 bases, leaving 9 bases between them. The CDR3 sequence: CATSRGDDATNEKLFF. The CDR3 bases are TGTGCCACCAGCAGAGGGGACGATGCAACTAATGAAAAACTGTTTTTT.

Only a few counts were recorded for this clone. The chain carries TRBV27 and TRBJ2-3, with D perhaps being TRBD1 or TRBD2 (5 bases each). Germline V gene sequence: CDR1 MNHEY, CDR2 SMNVEV (reference sequence). The length of the CDR3 is 15 residues. The V gene lost 3 bases and the J gene lost 4 bases, with 14 bases spanning the gap. The CDR3 is CASSLGRRGADTQYF. CDR3 DNA sequence: TGTGCCAGCAGTTTGGGCAGACGAGGGGCAGATACGCAGTATTTT.

The chain couples TRBV7-2 to TRBJ2-7, with 10 bases lining up with TRBD2. This CDR3 has 12 residues. CDR1 is SGHTA, CDR2 FQGNSA, per germline. V shed 9 bases and J 3 bases; nucleotides not matched to a gene: 2. The chain's CDR3 is CASRLAGYEQYF. The CDR3 DNA follows: TGTGCCAGTCGACTAGCGGGCTACGAGCAGTACTTC.

This clone came up a few times. The rearrangement uses TRBV7-2 and TRBJ2-1; D is possibly TRBD2 (6 bases). Germline assignment: CDR1 SGHTA and CDR2 FQGNSA. This CDR3 region has 12 residues. Trimming shortened V by 5 bases and J by 6 bases, and 8 bases separated the two germline ends. DNA for the CDR3: TGTGCCAGCAGCGTGACTAGCAATGAGCAGTTCTTC. This encodes CASSVTSNEQFF.

The chain joins TRBV7-8 to TRBJ1-1, with D possibly being TRBD1 (6 bases). This CDR3 region has 15 residues. V was shortened by 0 bases and J by 0 bases, with 8 bases between the two germline ends. Germline V CDR1 and CDR2: SGHVS, FQNEAQ. CDR3 in DNA: TGTGCCAGCAGCTTAGCGCGGACAGTGAACACTGAAGCTTTCTTT. Protein: CASSLARTVNTEAFF.